This entry is about one T cell receptor beta chain. Its antigen remains unidentified. The data are from a study of cytomegalovirus exposure and HLA in healthy donors. Study-wide points: The classifier reportedly diagnosed cytomegalovirus status with high specificity and sensitivity.

V lost 2 bases and J 1 base, leaving 12 bases between the germline ends. From germline, CDR1 is SGHNT and CDR2 YYREEE (reference sequence). The CDR3 totals 15 residues. A multiplex PCR was run with 60 Vbeta primers and 13 Jbeta primers. Here immunoSEQ multiplex PCR was the method, and the copy in TCRdb shows in-frame clones only, minus some. The repertoire holds around 200,000 clones, with roughly 80% as singletons. Sequencing was done on a sample of PBMCs. The V call is TRBV5-4, the J call TRBJ1-1, with D possibly TRBD1 on 5 matching bases. This receptor was identified in a woman in her forties in good health and CMV-seronegative. DNA for the CDR3: TGTGCCAGCAGCTTTGGGGCAGGATCGAACACTGAAGCTTTCTTT. This encodes CASSFGAGSNTEAFF.